The clone carrying this T cell receptor (beta chain) was picked up many times. The antigen remains undetermined. This sample is drawn from a study of T cells in Graves' hyperthyroidism and ophthalmopathy. About the research overall: Peripheral blood was obtained at initial diagnosis, preceding any treatment.

Amplification of TCR beta CDR3 regions used RNA as the template. HTBI primers were employed in a first-round RT-PCR of the TCR CDR3. TCRdb reprocessed the multiplex PCR reads with MiXCR, giving one entry per CDR3 protein. The sample contains 350,000 or so distinct CDR3 sequences, about 21% of which appear only once. In making diagnoses, clinical symptoms, serum thyroxine and TRAb, thyroid ultrasound and orbital computed tomography were all used. CDR1 is SGHDT and CDR2 is YYEEEE in the germline V gene. The ends were cut back, 6 bases at V and 0 bases at J, with 7 bases in the middle. CDR3 length: 14 amino acids. General study points: Most expanded thyroid clonotypes above 0.001 also appeared in blood. Onset of ophthalmopathy came a median 6.5 months after the model predicted it.

The sample taken for sequencing was blood. The source of this sequence is a woman aged 45-60 years with Graves' hyperthyroidism. The chain employs TRBV5-6 and TRBJ2-6, with D hard to call. The CDR3 DNA reads as TGTGCCAGCAACACAGTCTCTGGGGCCAACGTCCTGACTTTC. Encoded protein: CASNTVSGANVLTF.